One sample yielded the 25 T cell receptor beta chains listed below, sequenced in a study of blood T cell repertoires in COVID-19. Assay used: immunoSEQ multiplex PCR; TCRdb lists only in-frame clones, some missing. The sample contains about 200,000 clones, 89% of which appear only once. Sequences were obtained from PBMCs or T cells enriched from blood (not recorded which). These receptors originate from a woman in her 40s with acute COVID-19.

V gene TRBV19 combines with J gene TRBJ1-1; D is possibly TRBD1 (5 bases). V gave up 3 bases and J gave up 0 bases, with 14 bases separating them. The CDR3 sequence is 16 residues long. Germline assignment: CDR1 LNHDA and CDR2 SQIVND (reference sequence). The CDR3 loop is CASSMFQVDMNTEAFF. The CDR3 coding sequence is TGTGCCAGTAGTATGTTTCAGGTGGACATGAACACTGAAGCTTTCTTT.

The V call is TRBV19, the J call TRBJ2-3, with D maybe TRBD2 (5 bases). The CDR3 runs to 16 residues. Germline CDR1 is LNHDA and CDR2 is SQIVND (reference sequence). V was clipped by 0 bases and J by 4 bases, with 14 bases between them. The CDR3: CASSIDSWRSADTQYF. Here the CDR3 DNA reads TGTGCCAGTAGTATAGATAGCTGGAGGTCGGCAGATACGCAGTATTTT.

V and J are TRBV3-1 (or the pseudogene TRBV3-2) and TRBJ1-3; D ambiguous. CDR1 and CDR2 from the germline V gene are LGHDT and YNNKEL (reference sequence). Trimming took off 1 base at V and 0 bases at J, with 10 bases between the two ends. There are 16 residues in the CDR3. This chain's CDR3 is CASSQGGRASGNTIYF. The CDR3 DNA follows: TGTGCCAGCAGCCAAGGCGGGCGAGCCTCTGGAAACACCATATATTTT.

This chain connects TRBV6-5 to TRBJ1-3; D is possibly TRBD1 (5 bases). Germline loops: CDR1 MNHEY, CDR2 SVGAGI. The length of the CDR3 is 15 residues. The germline V and J ends were trimmed by 5 bases and 0 bases, with 11 bases remaining between them. The CDR3 DNA sequence: TGTGCCAGCAGTACCGACAGAAGCTCTGGAAACACCATATATTTT. Amino acids: CASSTDRSSGNTIYF.

This clone was picked up a small number of times. The V gene is TRBV2, the J gene TRBJ2-1, with no clear D. The ends were cut back, 5 bases at V and 4 bases at J, with 9 bases in the middle. Germline values: CDR1 SNHLY, CDR2 FYNNEI. The CDR3 covers 13 residues. The chain's CDR3 is CASSFEEYNEQFF. CDR3 bases: TGTGCCAGCAGTTTTGAGGAGTACAATGAGCAGTTCTTC.

The chain is built from TRBV7-9 and TRBJ2-3; 12 bases match TRBD2. This CDR3 region has 18 residues. Germline trimming cut 1 base from V and 3 bases from J; bases unmatched to any gene: 8. Germline V gene lookup returns CDR1 SEHNR and CDR2 FQNEAQ (reference sequence). The CDR3 loop is CASSLDLAGGPITDTQYF. In nucleotides, the CDR3 is TGTGCCAGCAGCTTAGACCTAGCGGGGGGGCCAATAACAGATACGCAGTATTTT. Full variable domain (rest looked up from reference TRBV7-9 and TRBJ2-3): DTGVSQNPRHKITKRGQNVTFRCDPISEHNRLYWYRQTLGQGPEFLTYFQNEAQLEKSRLLSDRFSAERPKGSFSTLEIQRTEQGDSAMYLCASSLDLAGGPITDTQYFGPGTRLTVL.

The chain employs TRBV7-9 and TRBJ2-7; 9 bases are shared with TRBD1. The CDR3 is 15 amino acids. The V segment lost 3 bases and the J segment 6 bases; nucleotides outside the gene matches: 9. Germline CDR1 SEHNR, CDR2 FQNEAQ (reference sequence). CDR3 DNA: TGTGCCAGCAGCTTCCCGGGACAGGGCTCGTCCGAGCAGTACTTC. This codes for CASSFPGQGSSEQYF.

This rearrangement joins TRBV5-1 to TRBJ2-5; the match to TRBD2 covers 11 bases. J gave up 5 bases and V 5 bases, and 8 bases lay outside the gene matches. The CDR3 runs to 15 residues. The V gene's germline CDR1 is SGHRS and CDR2 YFSETQ. CDR3 in DNA: TGCGCCAGCAGACTAGCGGGGGATCGGTGGGAGACCCAGTACTTC. It is translated as CASRLAGDRWETQYF. The variable domain in full, with the rest retrieved from reference TRBV5-1 and TRBJ2-5, is KAGVTQTPRYLIKTRGQQVTLSCSPISGHRSVSWYQQTPGQGLQFLFEYFSETQRNKGNFPGRFSGRQFSNSRSEMNVSTLELGDSALYLCASRLAGDRWETQYFGPGTRLLVL.

This clone has more than one count but fewer than ten. The chain links TRBV12-3 or TRBV12-4 to TRBJ1-1; D ambiguous. The V gene lost 3 bases and the J gene lost 3 bases, with 8 bases spanning the gap. The CDR3 contains 13 residues. This chain's CDR3 is CASSFNGDTEAFF. DNA of the CDR3: TGTGCCAGCAGTTTTAACGGGGACACTGAAGCTTTCTTT.

This chain joins TRBV6-5 and TRBJ2-5, with D unclear. V gave up 6 bases and J gave up 5 bases, with 7 bases separating them. Germline loops: CDR1 MNHEY, CDR2 SVGAGI. This CDR3 comprises 11 residues. The CDR3 DNA sequence: TGTGCCAGCAGCAACGGGGAGACCCAGTACTTC. Protein: CASSNGETQYF.

The rearrangement joins TRBV5-3 to TRBJ2-1; D is unresolved. TRBV5-3 falls under the ORF class, with uncertain function. V was cut by 1 base and J by 7 bases, with 18 bases left in between. The CDR3 covers 16 residues. The CDR3 region is CARSLCPVKRRNEQFF. CDR3 bases: TGTGCCAGAAGCTTGTGTCCGGTAAAGAGGCGGAATGAGCAGTTCTTC.

The chain employs TRBV5-4 and TRBJ2-3, with TRBD2 matching over 12 bases. V shed 4 bases, J shed 3 bases, and the junction held 3 bases outside the gene matches. In germline, CDR1 is SGHNT, CDR2 YYREEE (reference sequence). CDR3 length: 15 amino acids. The CDR3 DNA sequence: TGTGCCAGCAGCCCTAGCGGGGGGGGGACAGATACGCAGTATTTT. Translating gives CASSPSGGGTDTQYF.

This clone was recorded only once. The gene calls are TRBV9 and TRBJ2-3, with TRBD2 as a possible D gene (6 bases). The V end was cut by 3 bases, the J end by 1 base, with 12 bases between. Germline CDR1 is SGDLS and CDR2 is YYNGEE. This CDR3 has 15 amino acids. CDR3 in DNA: TGTGCCAGCAGCGGACTAGGTTCGGGCACAGATACGCAGTATTTT. This encodes CASSGLGSGTDTQYF.

The chain is built from TRBV5-4 and TRBJ1-6; D is uncertain. The CDR3 length is 15 residues. Trimming removed 2 bases at V and 6 bases at J, with 12 bases between. Per germline, CDR1 SGHNT and CDR2 YYREEE (reference sequence). Here the CDR3 reads CASSFGGQRNSPLHF. The DNA for the CDR3 is TGTGCCAGCAGCTTCGGCGGGCAGCGTAATTCACCCCTCCACTTT.

The chain carries TRBV28 and TRBJ2-1, with 11 bases matching TRBD2. The CDR3 contains 16 residues. Losses at the gene ends were 6 bases for V and 3 bases for J; bases not matched to a gene: 7. Germline V CDR1 and CDR2: MDHEN, SYDVKM. In DNA form, the CDR3 reads TGTGCCAGCAGGTCTAGCGGGGGGCCTAGCTACAATGAGCAGTTCTTC. This codes for CASRSSGGPSYNEQFF.

J is TRBJ1-3 and V is TRBV28; a possible D gene is TRBD1 (6 bases). CDR1 is MDHEN, CDR2 SYDVKM, per germline. Trimming removed 5 bases from V and 1 base from J, with 15 bases in between. This CDR3 comprises 16 residues. In nucleotides, the CDR3 is TGTGCCAGCAGTATAGGACAGCTCCAATCTGGAAACACCATATATTTT. This gives the protein CASSIGQLQSGNTIYF.

The chain is built from TRBV11-2 and TRBJ1-6; 9 bases fit TRBD1. The CDR3 extends over 15 amino acids. Per germline, CDR1 SGHAT and CDR2 FQNNGV. V lost 0 bases, J lost 9 bases, and 3 bases stayed unmatched. CDR3 sequence: CASSLDGQGTSPLHF. The CDR3 DNA is TGTGCCAGCAGCTTAGATGGACAGGGGACTTCACCCCTCCACTTT.

The V call is TRBV15, the J call TRBJ2-2; 9 bases agree with TRBD2. V shed 0 bases and J 1 base; nucleotides not matched to a gene: 3. The CDR3 totals 17 residues. The germline gives CDR1 LNHNV, CDR2 YYDKDF (reference sequence). The CDR3: CATSRDLAGLNTGELFF. The CDR3 coding sequence is TGTGCCACCAGCAGAGACCTAGCGGGACTGAACACCGGGGAGCTGTTTTTT.

The chain carries TRBV5-1 and TRBJ2-1; 9 bases are a match to TRBD2. The CDR3 is made up of 15 amino acids. The germline gives CDR1 SGHRS, CDR2 YFSETQ. After removal of 3 bases from V and 4 bases from J, the junction contained 5 bases not matched to a gene. In DNA, the CDR3 is TGCGCCAGCAGCTATACCAGCGGGGGGTACAATGAGCAGTTCTTC. This encodes CASSYTSGGYNEQFF.

The V call is TRBV5-4, the J call TRBJ2-5; tentatively, D is TRBD1 (6 bases). The germline gives CDR1 SGHNT, CDR2 YYREEE (reference sequence). V lost 4 bases and J lost 0, with 7 bases in between. The CDR3 runs to 13 residues. The CDR3: CASSRGYQETQYF. Written as DNA, the CDR3 is TGTGCCAGCAGCAGGGGGTACCAAGAGACCCAGTACTTC.

The chain links TRBV24-1 to TRBJ1-5, with TRBD1 as a possible D gene (5 bases). CDR1 and CDR2 from the germline V gene are KGHDR and SFDVKD. Trimming removed 6 bases from V and 1 base from J, with 6 bases in between. The CDR3 has 13 residues. CDR3 sequence reads: CATSRGSNQPQHF. The CDR3 DNA reads TGTGCCACCAGTAGGGGAAGCAATCAGCCCCAGCATTTT.

The genes are TRBV7-8 and TRBJ1-3; 11 bases fit TRBD1. Germline loops: CDR1 SGHVS, CDR2 FQNEAQ. This CDR3 is 17 amino acids long. Losses at the gene ends were 5 bases for V and 4 bases for J; bases not matched to a gene: 10. The DNA for the CDR3 is TGTGCCAGCAGCCCATGGACAGGGGGCGTAGAGGGAAACACCATATATTTT. It is translated as CASSPWTGGVEGNTIYF.

CDR3 sequence (DNA): TGTGCCAGCCAATCAGGTCAGAACAATGAGCAGTTCTTC. This encodes CASQSGQNNEQFF. V is TRBV19 and J is TRBJ2-1; D not certain. Germline V CDR1 and CDR2: LNHDA, SQIVND (reference sequence). V lost 9 bases, J lost 5 bases, and 14 bases lay in between. The CDR3 length is 13 residues.

The V and J genes are TRBV10-1 and TRBJ1-5, with 8 bases fitting TRBD1. CDR3 size: 14 residues. Germline CDR1 WNHNN, CDR2 SYGVQD (reference sequence). With 6 bases clipped from V and 5 bases from J, the junction kept 6 bases outside the gene matches. CDR3 bases: TGCGCCAGCAGAGAAAACAGGGGGTATCAGCCCCAGCATTTT. It translates to CASRENRGYQPQHF.

The V call is TRBV2, the J call TRBJ1-1; 9 bases fit TRBD1. Germline lookup yields CDR1 SNHLY and CDR2 FYNNEI. The CDR3 has 15 residues. V lost 7 bases, J lost 0 bases, and 6 bases stayed unmatched. Here the CDR3 DNA reads TGTGCCAGCAAAAGGGGACAGGGAGTGAACACTGAAGCTTTCTTT. This gives the protein CASKRGQGVNTEAFF.